The 7 T cell receptor beta chains listed next were all sequenced from one sample in a study of OX40 agonist ivuxolimab in advanced cancers. Generated by immunoSEQ multiplex PCR, the TCRdb table keeps only in-frame clones and is missing some. The repertoire consists of 35,000 to 40,000 clones, with around four fifths occurring once and the leading ten covering less than 45%. The sample in question was CD4+ or CD8+ T cells sorted from blood, obtained in a trial of the OX40 agonist ivuxolimab. All receptors derive from an adult with an advanced solid tumor such as melanoma, head and neck, liver or kidney cancer.

The chain has TRBV7-9 and TRBJ2-5; D is undetermined. The CDR3 has 14 amino acids. Germline V gene data show CDR1 as SEHNR and CDR2 as FQNEAQ (reference sequence). Trimming took 2 bases from V and 8 from J, leaving 15 bases between them. For the CDR3, the DNA is TGTGCCAGCAGCTTATCTGGAAGTGGCGAAACCCAGTACTTC. Translating gives CASSLSGSGETQYF.

The rearrangement uses TRBV5-1 and TRBJ1-1, with TRBD1 as a possible D gene (5 bases). Trimming left V 1 base short and J 8 bases short, with 12 bases between. Germline CDR1 reads SGHRS; CDR2 reads YFSETQ. This CDR3 is built from 13 residues. The CDR3: CASSLLAEGEAFF. Written as DNA, the CDR3 is TGCGCCAGCAGCTTGTTGGCAGAGGGGGAAGCTTTCTTT.

The chain is built from TRBV4-1 and TRBJ1-1, with no clear D. CDR1 and CDR2 (germline): MGHRA, YSYEKL. V lost 2 bases and J lost 5, with 15 bases in between. The CDR3 is made up of 15 amino acids. The CDR3: CASSQKAEVGTEAFF. DNA for the CDR3: TGCGCCAGCAGCCAAAAGGCAGAGGTTGGTACTGAAGCTTTCTTT.

The chain is built from TRBV19 and TRBJ1-6, with 7 bases fitting TRBD1. The CDR3 is made up of 16 amino acids. Trimming cost V 3 bases and J 6 bases; bases outside gene matches: 8. CDR1 is LNHDA, CDR2 SQIVND, per germline (reference sequence). For the CDR3, the DNA is TGTGCCAGTAGTATTCAGGAGGGGGCGGGTAATTCACCCCTCCACTTT. Protein product: CASSIQEGAGNSPLHF. The full variable domain, with the rest looked up from reference TRBV19 and TRBJ1-6, is DGGITQSPKYLFRKEGQNVTLSCEQNLNHDAMYWYRQDPGQGLRLIYYSQIVNDFQKGDIAEGYSVSREKKESFPLTVTSAQKNPTAFYLCASSIQEGAGNSPLHFGNGTRLTVT.

The rearrangement joins TRBV2 to TRBJ2-2; 14 positions agree with TRBD2. With V trimmed by 3 bases and J by 1 base, 4 bases remained unmatched. Germline loops: CDR1 SNHLY, CDR2 FYNNEI. The length of the CDR3 is 18 residues. The CDR3 loop reads CASSDVGLAGGNTGELFF. As DNA, the CDR3 is TGTGCCAGCAGTGATGTCGGACTAGCGGGGGGGAACACCGGGGAGCTGTTTTTT.

This chain uses TRBV6-5 with TRBJ1-6; D unresolved. V was shortened by 5 bases and J by 3 bases, with 5 bases between the two germline ends. Germline V CDR1 and CDR2: MNHEY, SVGAGI. The CDR3 is made up of 13 amino acids. The CDR3 DNA follows: TGTGCCAGCAGTGTCAGCTATAATTCACCCCTCCACTTT. Protein product: CASSVSYNSPLHF.

This clone is a singleton in its sample. This chain connects TRBV9 to TRBJ2-5; D perhaps matches TRBD2 (6 bases). The CDR3 length is 15 residues. Germline V CDR1 and CDR2: SGDLS, YYNGEE. V gave up 3 bases and J gave up 5 bases, with 17 bases separating them. The CDR3 protein is CASSAGGVRRETQYF. The CDR3 DNA reads TGTGCCAGCAGCGCGGGCGGGGTGAGAAGGGAGACCCAGTACTTC.